The sequence of this T cell receptor (beta chain) was determined in a study of OX40 agonist ivuxolimab in advanced cancers. Clones were sequenced by immunoSEQ multiplex PCR, and TCRdb holds only the in-frame ones, with some missing. The table shows over 85,000 clones, with 90% to 95% occurring only once. This clone was found once. The CDR3 has 14 amino acids. Trimming cost V 3 bases and J 4 bases, with 10 bases left between them. In germline, CDR1 is SGHNT, CDR2 YENEEA. This clonotype was obtained from an adult with an advanced solid tumor such as melanoma, head and neck, liver or kidney cancer. The chain couples TRBV11-3 to TRBJ1-3; D remains ambiguous. This sample comprised CD4+ or CD8+ T cells sorted from blood, obtained in a trial of the OX40 agonist ivuxolimab. The CDR3 DNA reads TGTGCCAGCAGCTTTACAGTTTACGGAAACACCATATATTTT. Protein sequence: CASSFTVYGNTIYF.